This T cell receptor beta chain is from a study of blood T cell repertoires in COVID-19. The wider study: Collection of acute and convalescent COVID-19 samples took place in the United States, Italy and Spain. Sources were T cells, B-cell-depleted T cells, or PBMCs; the material itself was cDNA or gDNA.

Authors' analysis steps: Amplifying reference gene primers gave estimates of nucleated cell counts. Only in-frame clones appear in the TCRdb table, and some are missing; sequencing was by immunoSEQ multiplex PCR. V and J calls and clone size are as listed in that table; D and trimming were resolved from the DNA. The top ten hold 3.5% to 4% of the sample, which has around 330,000 clones, 88% seen once. This CDR3 contains 13 residues. Germline V CDR1 and CDR2: GTSNPN, SVGIG (reference sequence). V lost 2 bases, J lost 5 bases, and 10 bases lay in between. The TCR was taken from a woman aged 45 to 65 with active or convalescent COVID-19. The specimen sequenced was peripheral blood. V gene TRBV30 combines with J gene TRBJ2-1; a possible D gene is TRBD2 (6 bases). The CDR3 sequence: CAWSMTRDNEQFF. The CDR3 nucleotides are TGTGCCTGGAGTATGACTAGAGACAATGAGCAGTTCTTC.